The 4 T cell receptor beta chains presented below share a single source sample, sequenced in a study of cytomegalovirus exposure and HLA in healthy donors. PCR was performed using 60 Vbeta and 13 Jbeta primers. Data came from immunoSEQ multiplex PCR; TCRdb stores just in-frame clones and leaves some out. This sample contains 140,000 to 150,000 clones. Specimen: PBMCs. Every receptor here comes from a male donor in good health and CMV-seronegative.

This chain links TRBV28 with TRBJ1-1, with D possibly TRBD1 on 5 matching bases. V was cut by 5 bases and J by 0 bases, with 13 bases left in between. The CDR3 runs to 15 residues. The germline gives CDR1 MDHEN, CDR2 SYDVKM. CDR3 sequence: CASSRHPTVNTEAFF. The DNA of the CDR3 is TGTGCCAGCAGTCGACACCCGACAGTGAACACTGAAGCTTTCTTT.

The chain's CDR3 is CASSLSRGLDFYEQYF. For the CDR3, the DNA is TGTGCCAGCAGTTTATCTCGGGGGTTAGATTTCTACGAGCAGTACTTC. The chain employs TRBV28 and TRBJ2-7; D perhaps matches TRBD2 (6 bases). CDR3 length: 16 amino acids. Trimming cost V 1 base and J 3 bases, with 16 bases left between them. CDR1 is MDHEN and CDR2 is SYDVKM in the germline V gene.

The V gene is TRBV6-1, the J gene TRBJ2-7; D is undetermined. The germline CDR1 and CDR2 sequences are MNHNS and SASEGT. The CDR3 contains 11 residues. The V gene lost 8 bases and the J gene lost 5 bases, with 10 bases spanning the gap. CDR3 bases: TGTGCCAGCCTTCGAGCCGACGAGCAGTACTTC. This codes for CASLRADEQYF.

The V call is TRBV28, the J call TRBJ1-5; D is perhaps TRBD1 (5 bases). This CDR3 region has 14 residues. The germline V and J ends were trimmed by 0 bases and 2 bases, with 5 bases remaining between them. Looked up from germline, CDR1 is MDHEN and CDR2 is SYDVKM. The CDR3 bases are TGTGCCAGCAGTTTATGGACAGGCAATCAGCCCCAGCATTTT. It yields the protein CASSLWTGNQPQHF.